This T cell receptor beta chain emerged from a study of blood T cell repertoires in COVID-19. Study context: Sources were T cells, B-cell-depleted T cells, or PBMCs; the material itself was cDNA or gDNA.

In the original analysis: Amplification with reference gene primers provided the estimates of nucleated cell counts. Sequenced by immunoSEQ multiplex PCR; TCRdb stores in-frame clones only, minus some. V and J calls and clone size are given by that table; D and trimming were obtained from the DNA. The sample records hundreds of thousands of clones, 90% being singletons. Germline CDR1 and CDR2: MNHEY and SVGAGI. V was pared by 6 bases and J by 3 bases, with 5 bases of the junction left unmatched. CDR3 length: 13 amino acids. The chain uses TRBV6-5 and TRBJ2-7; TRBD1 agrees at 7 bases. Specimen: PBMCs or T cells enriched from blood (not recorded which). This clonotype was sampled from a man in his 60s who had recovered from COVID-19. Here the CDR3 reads CASRPGQNYEQYF. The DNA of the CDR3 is TGTGCCAGCAGGCCGGGACAGAACTACGAGCAGTACTTC.